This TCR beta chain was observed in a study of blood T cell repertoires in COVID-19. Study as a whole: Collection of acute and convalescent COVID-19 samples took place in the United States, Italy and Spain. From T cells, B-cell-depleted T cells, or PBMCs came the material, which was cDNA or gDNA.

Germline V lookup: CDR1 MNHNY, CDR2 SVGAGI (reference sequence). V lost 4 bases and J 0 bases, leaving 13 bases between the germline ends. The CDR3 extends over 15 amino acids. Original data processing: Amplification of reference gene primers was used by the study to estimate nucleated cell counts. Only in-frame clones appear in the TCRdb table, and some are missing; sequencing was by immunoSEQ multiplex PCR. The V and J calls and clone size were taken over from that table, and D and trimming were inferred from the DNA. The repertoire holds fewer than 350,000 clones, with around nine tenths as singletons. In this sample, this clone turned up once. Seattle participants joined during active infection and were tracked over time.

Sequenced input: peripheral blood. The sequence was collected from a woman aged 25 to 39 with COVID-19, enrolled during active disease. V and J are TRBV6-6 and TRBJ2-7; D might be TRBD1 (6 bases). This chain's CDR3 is CASSSNGDNSYEQYF. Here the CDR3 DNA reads TGTGCCAGCAGTTCAAACGGGGACAACTCCTACGAGCAGTACTTC.